This TCR beta chain comes out of a study of technical replicates of blood from a handful of donors. Looked up from germline, CDR1 is SEHNR and CDR2 is FQNEAQ (reference sequence). V was cut by 8 bases and J by 0 bases, with 11 bases left in between. The length of the CDR3 is 14 residues. Profiling relied on immunoSEQ multiplex PCR, and the TCRdb table lists in-frame clones only, not all of them. The profile shows about 66,000 clones, roughly nine tenths of them singletons. The chain has TRBV7-9 and TRBJ1-3, with D perhaps TRBD1 (5 bases). This sequence originates from a human donor in good health. Some clones in this sample may be carry-over from other donors' samples. Source material: PBMCs. This CDR3 reads CASPQARSGNTIYF. The CDR3 nucleotides read TGTGCCAGCCCACAGGCCCGCTCTGGAAACACCATATATTTT.